The 4 T cell receptor beta chains given below trace back to one sample, sequenced in a study of CD8+ T cells in alopecia areata. RNA, once extracted, was reverse transcribed into cDNA for use as the sequencing template. The method was immunoSEQ multiplex PCR; TCRdb's version includes in-frame clones alone and lacks a portion of them. The sample has around 150,000 clones, less than 75% seen once. Input material: CD8+ T cells sorted from blood. The receptors derive from a human donor in good health.

The CDR3 nucleotides read TGCGCCAGCAGCCAAAAAACGGGGGTAGAGACCCAGTACTTC. Amino acid sequence: CASSQKTGVETQYF. The rearrangement uses TRBV4-1 and TRBJ2-5; D is possibly TRBD2 (6 bases). With 2 bases removed from V and 4 bases from J, the gap between germline ends came to 11 bases. The CDR3 has 14 residues. From germline, CDR1 is MGHRA and CDR2 YSYEKL.

This clone appeared a few times. The chain combines TRBV18 with TRBJ2-5, with a weak D call TRBD1 (6 bases). Germline CDR1 and CDR2: KGHSH and LQKENI. V was shortened by 5 bases and J by 3 bases, with 16 bases between the two germline ends. This CDR3 region has 15 residues. CDR3 bases: TGTGCCAGCTCATTAGACCGGGACAAAGAAGAGACCCAGTACTTC. Translation gives CASSLDRDKEETQYF.

This sequence joins TRBV27 and TRBJ1-1; TRBD1 matches at 11 bases. Germline lookup yields CDR1 MNHEY and CDR2 SMNVEV (reference sequence). V lost 6 bases to trimming and J lost 4 bases; unmatched junction nucleotides: 4. This CDR3 contains 14 residues. The DNA for the CDR3 is TGTGCCAGCAGGAAAGGGACAGGGGGCACTGAAGCTTTCTTT. Translated: CASRKGTGGTEAFF.

The rearrangement uses TRBV9 and TRBJ1-2, with D tentatively TRBD1 (5 bases). Germline CDR1 SGDLS, CDR2 YYNGEE. This CDR3 has 15 amino acids. The germline V and J ends were trimmed by 5 bases and 5 bases, with 19 bases remaining between them. The CDR3 region has the DNA TGTGCCAGCAGGGGAAAGGAGCAGGGCGGTTATGGCTACACCTTC. Its protein is CASRGKEQGGYGYTF.